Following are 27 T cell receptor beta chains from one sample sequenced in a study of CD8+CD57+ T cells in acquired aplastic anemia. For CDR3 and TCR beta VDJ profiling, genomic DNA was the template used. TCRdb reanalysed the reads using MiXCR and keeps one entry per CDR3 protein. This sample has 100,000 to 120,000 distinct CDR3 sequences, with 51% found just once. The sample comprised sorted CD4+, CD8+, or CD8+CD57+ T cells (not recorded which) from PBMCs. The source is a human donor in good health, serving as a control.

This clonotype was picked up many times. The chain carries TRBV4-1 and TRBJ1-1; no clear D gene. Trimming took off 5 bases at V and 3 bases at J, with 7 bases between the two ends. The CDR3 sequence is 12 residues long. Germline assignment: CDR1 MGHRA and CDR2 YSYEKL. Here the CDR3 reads CASSDTDTEAFF. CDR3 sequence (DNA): TGCGCCAGCAGCGACACGGACACTGAAGCTTTCTTT.

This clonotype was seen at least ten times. CDR3 amino acids: CASSQVGANDEQFF. The CDR3 DNA reads as TGCGCCAGCAGCCAAGTAGGAGCGAACGATGAGCAGTTCTTC. This chain connects TRBV4-3 to TRBJ2-1, with D hard to call. This CDR3 spans 14 amino acids. Germline lookup yields CDR1 LGHNA and CDR2 YSLEER. Trimming stripped 1 base from V and 8 bases from J, with 12 bases between.

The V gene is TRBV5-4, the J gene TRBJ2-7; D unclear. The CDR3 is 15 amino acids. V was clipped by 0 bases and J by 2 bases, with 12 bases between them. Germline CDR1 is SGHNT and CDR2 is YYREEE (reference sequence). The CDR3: CASSLGTDLTYEQYF. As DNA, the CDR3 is TGTGCCAGCAGCTTGGGGACGGACCTCACCTACGAGCAGTACTTC. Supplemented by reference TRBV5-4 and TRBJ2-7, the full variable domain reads ETGVTQSPTHLIKTRGQQVTLRCSSQSGHNTVSWYQQALGQGPQFIFQYYREEENGRGNFPPRFSGLQFPNYSSELNVNALELDDSALYLCASSLGTDLTYEQYFGPGTRLTVT.

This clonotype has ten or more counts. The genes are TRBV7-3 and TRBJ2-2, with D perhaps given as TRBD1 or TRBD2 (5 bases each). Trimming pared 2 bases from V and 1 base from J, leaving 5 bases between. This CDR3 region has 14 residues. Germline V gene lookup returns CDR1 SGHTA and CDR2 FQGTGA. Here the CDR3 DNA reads TGTGCCAGCAGCTTAGGGGGGAACACCGGGGAGCTGTTTTTT. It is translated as CASSLGGNTGELFF.

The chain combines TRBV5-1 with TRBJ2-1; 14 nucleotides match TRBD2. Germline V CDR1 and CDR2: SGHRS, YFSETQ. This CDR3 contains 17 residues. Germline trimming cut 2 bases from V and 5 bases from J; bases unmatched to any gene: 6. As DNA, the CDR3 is TGCGCCAGCAGCTTTGGGACTAGCGGGGGACCAAACAATGAGCAGTTCTTC. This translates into CASSFGTSGGPNNEQFF.

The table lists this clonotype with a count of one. CDR3: CATRGMTVGNTIYF. The CDR3 DNA sequence: TGTGCCACCAGGGGGATGACTGTTGGAAACACCATATATTTT. The chain has TRBV10-3 and TRBJ1-3, with 7 bases fitting TRBD1. Trimming took 10 bases from V and 3 from J; bases not matched to a gene: 9. CDR1 ENHRY and CDR2 SYGVKD come from the germline V gene. There are 14 residues in the CDR3.

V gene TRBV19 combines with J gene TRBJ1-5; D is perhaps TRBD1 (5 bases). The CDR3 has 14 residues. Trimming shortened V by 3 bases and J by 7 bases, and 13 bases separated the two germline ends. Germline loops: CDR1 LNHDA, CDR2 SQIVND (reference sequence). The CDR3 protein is CASSIQGGMQPQHF. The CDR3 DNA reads TGTGCCAGTAGTATCCAGGGTGGAATGCAGCCCCAGCATTTT.

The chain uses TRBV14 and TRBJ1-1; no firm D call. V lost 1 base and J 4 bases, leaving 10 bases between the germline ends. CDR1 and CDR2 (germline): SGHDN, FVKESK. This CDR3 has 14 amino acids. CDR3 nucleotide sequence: TGTGCCAGCAGCCAAGCCAAGTTACTCACTGAAGCTTTCTTT. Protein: CASSQAKLLTEAFF.

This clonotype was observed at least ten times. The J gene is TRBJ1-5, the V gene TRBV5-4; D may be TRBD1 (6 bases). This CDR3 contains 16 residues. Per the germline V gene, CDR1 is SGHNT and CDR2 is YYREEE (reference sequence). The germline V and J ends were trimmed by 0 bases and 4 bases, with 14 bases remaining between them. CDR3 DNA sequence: TGTGCCAGCAGCTTGGCCAACGGGGGCCCGAATCAGCCCCAGCATTTT. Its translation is CASSLANGGPNQPQHF.

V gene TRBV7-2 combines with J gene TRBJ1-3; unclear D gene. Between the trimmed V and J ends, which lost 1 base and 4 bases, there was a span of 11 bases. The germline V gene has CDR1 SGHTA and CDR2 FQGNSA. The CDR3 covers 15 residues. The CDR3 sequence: CASSLVGGVGNTIYF. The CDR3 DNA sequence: TGTGCCAGCAGCTTAGTCGGAGGAGTAGGAAACACCATATATTTT.

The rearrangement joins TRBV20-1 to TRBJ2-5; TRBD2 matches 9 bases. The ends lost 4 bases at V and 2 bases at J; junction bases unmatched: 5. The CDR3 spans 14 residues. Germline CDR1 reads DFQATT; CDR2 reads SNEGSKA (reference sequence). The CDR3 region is CSATLAGVQETQYF. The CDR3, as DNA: TGCAGTGCTACCTTAGCGGGGGTACAAGAGACCCAGTACTTC.

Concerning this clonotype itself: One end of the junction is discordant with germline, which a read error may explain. The CDR3 bases are TGCGCCAGCAGCTTAGCTTTAGATACGCAGTATTTT. Translation gives CASSLALDTQYF. The chain has TRBV7-9 and TRBJ2-3; no clear D gene. Per germline, CDR1 SEHNR and CDR2 FQNEAQ (reference sequence). CDR3 length: 12 residues.

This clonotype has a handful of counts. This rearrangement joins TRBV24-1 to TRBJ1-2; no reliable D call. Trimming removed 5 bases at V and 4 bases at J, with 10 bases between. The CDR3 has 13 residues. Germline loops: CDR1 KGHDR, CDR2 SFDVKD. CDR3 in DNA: TGTGCCACCAGTGTAGACACTTTCTATGGCTACACCTTC. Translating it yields CATSVDTFYGYTF.

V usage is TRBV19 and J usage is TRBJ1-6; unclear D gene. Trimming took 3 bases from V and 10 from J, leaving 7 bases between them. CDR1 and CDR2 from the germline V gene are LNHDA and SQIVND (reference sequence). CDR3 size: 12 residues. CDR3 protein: CASSIVESPLHF. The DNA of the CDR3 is TGTGCCAGTAGTATTGTCGAGTCACCCCTCCACTTT.

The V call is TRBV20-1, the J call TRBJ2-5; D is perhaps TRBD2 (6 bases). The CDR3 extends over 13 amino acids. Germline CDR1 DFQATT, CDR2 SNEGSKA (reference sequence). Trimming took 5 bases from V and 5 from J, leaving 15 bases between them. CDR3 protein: CSAQAGFGETQYF. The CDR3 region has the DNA TGCAGTGCTCAGGCGGGGTTTGGCGAGACCCAGTACTTC.

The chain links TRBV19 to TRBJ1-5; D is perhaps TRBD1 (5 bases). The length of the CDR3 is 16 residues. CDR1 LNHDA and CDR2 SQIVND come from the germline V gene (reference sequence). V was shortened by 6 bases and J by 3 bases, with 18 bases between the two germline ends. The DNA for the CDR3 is TGTGCCAGTAGCGGCCTAGGGACGGTATTCAATCAGCCCCAGCATTTT. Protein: CASSGLGTVFNQPQHF.

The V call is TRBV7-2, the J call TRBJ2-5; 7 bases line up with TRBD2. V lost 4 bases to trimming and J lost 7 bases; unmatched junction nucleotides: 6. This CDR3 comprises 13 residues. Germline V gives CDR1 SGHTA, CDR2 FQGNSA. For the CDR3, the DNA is TGTGCCAGCAGCTCGCGGGAGATGGGGACCCAGTACTTC. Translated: CASSSREMGTQYF.

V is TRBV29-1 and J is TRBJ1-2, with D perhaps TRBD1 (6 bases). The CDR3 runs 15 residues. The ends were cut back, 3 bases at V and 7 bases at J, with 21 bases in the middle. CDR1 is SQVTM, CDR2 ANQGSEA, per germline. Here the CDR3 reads CSVDEEGQGRFGYTF. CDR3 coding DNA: TGCAGCGTTGATGAGGAGGGGCAGGGGAGGTTTGGCTACACCTTC.

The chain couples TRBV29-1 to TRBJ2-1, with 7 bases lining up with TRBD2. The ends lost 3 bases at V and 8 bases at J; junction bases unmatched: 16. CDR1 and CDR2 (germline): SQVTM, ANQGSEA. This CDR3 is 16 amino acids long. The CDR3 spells CSVDPGRCLGRDEQFF. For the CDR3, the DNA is TGCAGCGTTGATCCGGGTCGGTGCTTGGGGAGGGATGAGCAGTTCTTC.

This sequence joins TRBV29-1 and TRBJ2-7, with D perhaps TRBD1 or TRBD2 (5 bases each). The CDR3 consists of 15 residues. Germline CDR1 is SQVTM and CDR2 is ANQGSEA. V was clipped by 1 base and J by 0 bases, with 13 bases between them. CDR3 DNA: TGCAGCGTTGAAGCGGGGACCGTGAGCTCCTACGAGCAGTACTTC. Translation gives CSVEAGTVSSYEQYF.

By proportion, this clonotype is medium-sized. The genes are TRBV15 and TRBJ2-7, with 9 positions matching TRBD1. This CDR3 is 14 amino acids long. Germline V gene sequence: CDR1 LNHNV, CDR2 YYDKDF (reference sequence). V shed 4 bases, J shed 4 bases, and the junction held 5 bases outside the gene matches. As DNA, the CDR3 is TGTGCCACCAGCATCTCGGGGACAGGGTACGAGCAGTACTTC. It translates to CATSISGTGYEQYF. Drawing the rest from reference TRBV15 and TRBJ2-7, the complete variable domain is DAMVIQNPRYQVTQFGKPVTLSCSQTLNHNVMYWYQQKSSQAPKLLFHYYDKDFNNEADTPDNFQSRRPNTSFCFLDIRSPGLGDTAMYLCATSISGTGYEQYFGPGTRLTVT.

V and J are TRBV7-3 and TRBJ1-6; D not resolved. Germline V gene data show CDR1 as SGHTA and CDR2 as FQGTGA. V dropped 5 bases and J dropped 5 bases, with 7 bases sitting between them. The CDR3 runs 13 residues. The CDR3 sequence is CASSLGNNSPLHF. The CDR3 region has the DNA TGTGCCAGCAGCCTGGGGAATAATTCACCCCTCCACTTT.

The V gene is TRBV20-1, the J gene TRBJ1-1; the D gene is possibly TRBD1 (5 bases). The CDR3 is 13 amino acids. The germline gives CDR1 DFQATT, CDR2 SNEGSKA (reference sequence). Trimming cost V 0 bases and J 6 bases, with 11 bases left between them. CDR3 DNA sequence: TGCAGTGCTAGAGAACGACCCAGGGCTGAAGCTTTCTTT. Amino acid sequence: CSARERPRAEAFF.

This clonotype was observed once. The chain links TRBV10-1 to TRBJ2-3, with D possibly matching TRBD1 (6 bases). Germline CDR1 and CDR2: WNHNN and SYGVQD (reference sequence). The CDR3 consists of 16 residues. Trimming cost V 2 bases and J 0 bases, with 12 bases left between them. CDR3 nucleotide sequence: TGCGCCAGCAGTGAGACCAGGGGCCCTAGCACAGATACGCAGTATTTT. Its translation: CASSETRGPSTDTQYF.

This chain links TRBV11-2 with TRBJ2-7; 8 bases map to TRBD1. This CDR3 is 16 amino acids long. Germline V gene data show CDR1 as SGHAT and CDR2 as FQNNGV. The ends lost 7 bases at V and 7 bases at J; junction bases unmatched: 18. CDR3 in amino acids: CASTRKGTGIGMEQYF. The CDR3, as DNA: TGTGCCAGCACCAGAAAGGGGACAGGCATAGGTATGGAGCAGTACTTC.

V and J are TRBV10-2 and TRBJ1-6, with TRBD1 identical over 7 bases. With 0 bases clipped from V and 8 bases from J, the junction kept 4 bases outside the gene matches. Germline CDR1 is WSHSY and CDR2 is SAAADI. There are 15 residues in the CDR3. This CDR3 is CASSESRDRYSPLHF. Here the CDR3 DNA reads TGCGCCAGCAGTGAGTCGAGGGACAGATATTCACCCCTCCACTTT.

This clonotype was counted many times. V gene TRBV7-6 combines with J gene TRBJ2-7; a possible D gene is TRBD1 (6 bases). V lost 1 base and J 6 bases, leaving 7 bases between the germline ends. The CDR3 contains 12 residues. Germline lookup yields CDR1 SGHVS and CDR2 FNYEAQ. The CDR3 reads CASSLVGAEQYF. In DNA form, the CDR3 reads TGTGCCAGCAGCTTAGTGGGGGCCGAGCAGTACTTC. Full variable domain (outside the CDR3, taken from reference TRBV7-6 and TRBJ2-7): GAGVSQSPRYKVTKRGQDVALRCDPISGHVSLYWYRQALGQGPEFLTYFNYEAQQDKSGLPNDRFSAERPEGSISTLTIQRTEQRDSAMYRCASSLVGAEQYFGPGTRLTVT.